The following is a T cell receptor (beta chain) sequence with its context. Germline CDR1 SGHNT, CDR2 YYREEE (reference sequence). Trimming took 4 bases from V and 6 from J; bases not matched to a gene: 7. There are 16 residues in the CDR3. PCR employed 60 Vbeta and 13 Jbeta primers. Measured with immunoSEQ multiplex PCR; TCRdb has only the in-frame clones, and not every one. Of approximately 140,000 clones in the sample, over 65% are singletons; the top ten hold 10% to 15%. This record comes from a study of cytomegalovirus exposure and HLA in healthy donors. This clonotype was obtained from a man aged 35 to 55 in good health and CMV-seropositive. Source material: PBMCs. The chain carries TRBV5-4 and TRBJ2-1; TRBD2 agrees at 13 bases. DNA for the CDR3: TGTGCCAGCAGCACAAGACTAGCGGGAGGACTCAATGAGCAGTTCTTC. Encoded protein: CASSTRLAGGLNEQFF.